What follows are 26 T cell receptor beta chains derived from one specimen sequenced in a study of technical replicates of blood from a handful of donors. Clones were read by immunoSEQ multiplex PCR, and TCRdb kept only the in-frame ones, dropping some. The sample yields around 80,000 clones, roughly 98% seen once. Sequenced input: T cells isolated from PBMCs. These TCRs come from a human donor in good health.

This chain connects TRBV2 to TRBJ1-6, with a possible D match to TRBD1 (5 bases). V dropped 2 bases and J dropped 6 bases, with 8 bases sitting between them. The length of the CDR3 is 14 residues. The germline CDR1 and CDR2 sequences are SNHLY and FYNNEI. CDR3 in amino acids: CASSELTANSPLHF. Here the CDR3 DNA reads TGTGCCAGCAGTGAACTGACAGCTAATTCACCCCTCCACTTT.

This chain links TRBV11-2 with TRBJ2-7, with D hard to call. V was trimmed by 2 bases and J by 3 bases, leaving 5 bases between them. CDR3 length: 12 amino acids. In germline, CDR1 is SGHAT, CDR2 FQNNGV. The CDR3 here is CASSLLSYEQYF. In DNA form, the CDR3 reads TGTGCCAGCAGCTTACTTAGCTACGAGCAGTACTTC. Together with reference TRBV11-2 and TRBJ2-7, the CDR3 gives the full variable domain: EAGVAQSPRYKIIEKRQSVAFWCNPISGHATLYWYQQILGQGPKLLIQFQNNGVVDDSQLPKDRFSAERLKGVDSTLKIQPAKLEDSAVYLCASSLLSYEQYFGPGTRLTVT.

Only one count was recorded for this clone. This rearrangement joins TRBV6-5 to TRBJ1-6; the match to TRBD1 covers 7 bases. The CDR3 is made up of 15 amino acids. Trimming at V came to 3 bases and at J to 10 bases, leaving 9 bases not matched to a gene. Germline CDR1 and CDR2: MNHEY and SVGAGI. CDR3 DNA sequence: TGTGCCAGCAGTTATGCCGGGACAGTAAGCTCACCCCTCCACTTT. Amino acid sequence: CASSYAGTVSSPLHF.

The gene calls are TRBV5-4 and TRBJ2-5; 8 bases map to TRBD2. There are 14 residues in the CDR3. The V and J ends lost 2 bases and 7 bases, in that order; junction bases with no gene match: 7. Germline V gene lookup returns CDR1 SGHNT and CDR2 YYREEE (reference sequence). The CDR3 here is CASSLAGDYGTQYF. The CDR3 coding sequence is TGTGCCAGCAGCTTAGCGGGGGACTACGGGACCCAGTACTTC.

The CDR3 sequence: CASSRNGGNTEAFF. DNA of the CDR3: TGTGCCAGCAGTCGAAACGGGGGAAACACTGAAGCTTTCTTT. The rearrangement joins TRBV2 to TRBJ1-1; D may be TRBD1 (5 bases). In germline, CDR1 is SNHLY, CDR2 FYNNEI. This CDR3 comprises 14 residues. V was shortened by 5 bases and J by 2 bases, with 12 bases between the two germline ends.

This chain links TRBV6-5 with TRBJ2-1, with TRBD1 identical over 8 bases. The CDR3 runs 13 residues. Trimming at V came to 4 bases and at J to 10 bases, leaving 6 bases not matched to a gene. The V gene's germline CDR1 is MNHEY and CDR2 SVGAGI. The CDR3 DNA follows: TGTGCCAGCAGTTCACAGGGGGTAGGAGAGCAGTTCTTC. Protein: CASSSQGVGEQFF.

The CDR3 reads CTSSPTMTTGGGATHEQFF. CDR3 DNA sequence: TGCACCAGCAGCCCCACAATGACCACCGGCGGGGGGGCCACACATGAGCAGTTCTTC. The chain is built from TRBV1 and TRBJ2-1; TRBD2 is taken as the D call from the table, unchecked against the DNA. TRBV1 is noted as a pseudogene. This CDR3 is 19 amino acids long.

The chain couples TRBV4-2 to TRBJ1-2; no clear D. V lost 3 bases, J lost 2 bases, and 16 bases lay in between. The CDR3 is 16 residues long. Looked up from germline, CDR1 is LGHNA and CDR2 is YNFKEQ. The CDR3 DNA is TGTGCCAGCAGCCAGACTCCGGACGGGAGGAACTATGGCTACACCTTC. Protein sequence: CASSQTPDGRNYGYTF.

This chain uses TRBV15 with TRBJ2-3; 7 bases are a match to TRBD1. CDR3 length: 15 residues. The germline V gene has CDR1 LNHNV and CDR2 YYDKDF (reference sequence). The V segment lost 2 bases and the J segment 4 bases; nucleotides outside the gene matches: 6. The DNA for the CDR3 is TGTGCCACCAGCAGAAATACAGGGGACGCAGATACGCAGTATTTT. It is translated as CATSRNTGDADTQYF.

The gene calls are TRBV13 and TRBJ1-1; D is unclear. The CDR3 totals 14 residues. Per the germline V gene, CDR1 is PRHDT and CDR2 is FYEKMQ (reference sequence). Trimming stripped 0 bases from V and 1 base from J, with 6 bases between. CDR3 protein: CASSLGTENTEAFF. CDR3 bases: TGTGCCAGCAGCTTAGGTACAGAGAACACTGAAGCTTTCTTT.

The chain uses TRBV28 and TRBJ2-7; D is unresolved. This CDR3 is built from 11 residues. The germline gives CDR1 MDHEN, CDR2 SYDVKM. Trimming took 8 bases from V and 4 from J, leaving 9 bases between them. The CDR3 loop reads CASVSMYEQYF. CDR3 DNA: TGTGCCAGCGTTTCCATGTACGAGCAGTACTTC.

The chain couples TRBV5-1 to TRBJ2-1; D gene ambiguous. Germline loops: CDR1 SGHRS, CDR2 YFSETQ. This CDR3 region has 16 residues. V lost 1 base, J lost 1 base, and 12 bases lay in between. CDR3: CASSLWQVGSYNEQFF. The CDR3 DNA reads TGCGCCAGCAGCTTGTGGCAGGTTGGGTCCTACAATGAGCAGTTCTTC. Based on the CDR3 plus reference TRBV5-1 and TRBJ2-1, the full variable domain is KAGVTQTPRYLIKTRGQQVTLSCSPISGHRSVSWYQQTPGQGLQFLFEYFSETQRNKGNFPGRFSGRQFSNSRSEMNVSTLELGDSALYLCASSLWQVGSYNEQFFGPGTRLTVL.

This chain connects TRBV6-1 to TRBJ2-2; 7 bases are shared with TRBD1. The CDR3 totals 14 residues. The V and J ends lost 4 bases and 6 bases, in that order; junction bases with no gene match: 5. CDR1 MNHNS and CDR2 SASEGT come from the germline V gene. The CDR3 sequence is CASSARQGAGELFF. The CDR3 nucleotides read TGTGCCAGCAGTGCCCGACAGGGAGCCGGGGAGCTGTTTTTT.

This rearrangement joins TRBV27 to TRBJ1-2; tentatively, D is TRBD1 (5 bases). V lost 2 bases and J 8 bases, leaving 15 bases between the germline ends. The germline V gene encodes CDR1 MNHEY and CDR2 SMNVEV (reference sequence). CDR3 length: 14 residues. CDR3 in amino acids: CASSLGRGIWGYTF. The CDR3 DNA sequence: TGTGCCAGCAGTTTAGGTCGGGGGATATGGGGCTACACCTTC.

This clone appeared a single time. This chain connects TRBV20-1 to TRBJ2-1; possibly TRBD2 for D (6 bases). CDR3 length: 11 residues. Germline CDR1 DFQATT, CDR2 SNEGSKA (reference sequence). Trimming took off 7 bases at V and 4 bases at J, with 8 bases between the two ends. DNA of the CDR3: TGCAGTGTGGGGGGATACAATGAGCAGTTCTTC. Its translation is CSVGGYNEQFF.

The J gene is TRBJ1-6, the V gene TRBV12-5; 8 bases match TRBD1. This CDR3 is built from 22 residues. CDR1 and CDR2 from the germline V gene are LGHNT and FRNRAP. Trimming at V came to 0 bases and at J to 8 bases, leaving 24 bases not matched to a gene. CDR3 coding DNA: TGTGCTAGTGGTTTGGTACAGCTTAGCACGGGACAGGTTTCCCCAGGGGATTCACCCCTCCACTTT. It yields the protein CASGLVQLSTGQVSPGDSPLHF. The full variable domain, completed using reference TRBV12-5 and TRBJ1-6, is DARVTQTPRHKVTEMGQEVTMRCQPILGHNTVFWYRQTMMQGLELLAYFRNRAPLDDSGMPKDRFSAEMPDATLATLKIQPSEPRDSAVYFCASGLVQLSTGQVSPGDSPLHFGNGTRLTVT.

This chain connects TRBV5-1 to TRBJ2-3, with TRBD2 as a possible D gene (5 bases). The CDR3 runs to 14 residues. Trimming shortened V by 3 bases and J by 3 bases, and 11 bases separated the two germline ends. CDR1 and CDR2 from the germline V gene are SGHRS and YFSETQ. The CDR3 region has the DNA TGCGCCAGCAGCTCGGGTTCGGGGACAGATACGCAGTATTTT. Residues: CASSSGSGTDTQYF.

The gene calls are TRBV7-6 and TRBJ2-1; D possibly corresponds to TRBD2 (5 bases). Trimming removed 8 bases at V and 4 bases at J, with 18 bases between. CDR3 length: 15 residues. Germline V gene lookup returns CDR1 SGHVS and CDR2 FNYEAQ. CDR3: CASRLAPNQYNEQFF. The DNA of the CDR3 is TGTGCCAGCCGCCTAGCCCCAAATCAGTACAATGAGCAGTTCTTC.

This clone was seen only once. This chain joins TRBV27 and TRBJ1-1; D ambiguous. Trimming shortened V by 3 bases and J by 2 bases, and 13 bases separated the two germline ends. The CDR3 sequence is 15 residues long. The V gene's germline CDR1 is MNHEY and CDR2 SMNVEV (reference sequence). CDR3 protein: CASSFREDGNTEAFF. The CDR3 bases are TGTGCCAGCAGTTTCCGGGAAGACGGAAACACTGAAGCTTTCTTT.

The rearrangement joins TRBV19 to TRBJ2-5; D gene ambiguous. The CDR3 is made up of 13 amino acids. CDR1 is LNHDA and CDR2 is SQIVND in the germline V gene (reference sequence). V shed 2 bases and J shed 2 bases, with 6 bases lying between them. CDR3 coding DNA: TGTGCCAGTAGTATATCCAGACAAGAGACCCAGTACTTC. Amino acids: CASSISRQETQYF.

V and J are TRBV6-4 and TRBJ2-3, with unresolved D. V lost 6 bases to trimming and J lost 2 bases, with 12 bases between them. In germline, CDR1 is MRHNA, CDR2 SNTAGT. The CDR3 consists of 14 residues. CDR3 region: CASRPFHTTDTQYF. Written as DNA, the CDR3 is TGTGCCAGCAGGCCCTTTCACACCACAGATACGCAGTATTTT.

This sequence joins TRBV15 and TRBJ1-5, with no clear D. The CDR3 is made up of 14 amino acids. CDR1 and CDR2 (germline): LNHNV, YYDKDF (reference sequence). The V end lost 0 bases, the J end lost 4 bases, and 7 bases lay between the germline ends. The CDR3 DNA reads TGTGCCACCAGCAGAGATTTAGCGAATCAGCCCCAGCATTTT. Protein: CATSRDLANQPQHF.

This clone has a single count. The J gene is TRBJ1-5, the V gene TRBV2; 7 positions match TRBD1. The J segment lost 2 bases and the V segment lost 6 bases, leaving 10 bases of the junction unmatched. There are 16 residues in the CDR3. Germline CDR1 SNHLY, CDR2 FYNNEI. The CDR3 sequence: CASRAHRGQGNQPQHF. In DNA, the CDR3 is TGTGCCAGCAGGGCCCATAGGGGGCAAGGCAATCAGCCCCAGCATTTT.

The table lists this clone with a count of one. The rearrangement links TRBV30 to TRBJ2-5, with D possibly TRBD2 on 6 matching bases. In germline, CDR1 is GTSNPN, CDR2 SVGIG (reference sequence). V lost 3 bases to trimming and J lost 4 bases, with 18 bases between them. This CDR3 contains 15 residues. CDR3 protein: CAWSLGGNLGETQYF. CDR3 nucleotides: TGTGCCTGGAGCTTAGGCGGGAATTTAGGAGAGACCCAGTACTTC.

The chain recombines TRBV4-1 with TRBJ1-3, with 7 bases that match TRBD1. This CDR3 has 15 residues. V dropped 0 bases and J dropped 4; count of bases not matched to a gene: 3. In germline, CDR1 is MGHRA, CDR2 YSYEKL. This CDR3 reads CASSQEDRTGNTIYF. CDR3 coding DNA: TGCGCCAGCAGCCAAGAGGACAGGACCGGAAACACCATATATTTT.

The V gene is TRBV7-6, the J gene TRBJ2-2, with 7 bases fitting TRBD2. The V and J ends lost 4 bases and 7 bases, in that order; junction bases with no gene match: 15. The V gene's germline CDR1 is SGHVS and CDR2 FNYEAQ. The CDR3 has 17 amino acids. Here the CDR3 reads CASSYERDFQSSGELFF. In DNA form, the CDR3 reads TGTGCCAGCAGCTACGAGCGGGATTTCCAAAGTAGCGGGGAGCTGTTTTTT.